Listed here are 13 T cell receptor beta chains from one sample, sequenced in a study of shared clonotypes between healthy human individuals. Clones were sequenced by immunoSEQ multiplex PCR, and TCRdb holds only the in-frame ones, with some missing. Of about 330,000 clones in the sample, around two thirds were seen once. The specimen sequenced was memory CD4+ T cells sorted from blood. Subset: CD45RA-negative fraction. All receptors derive from a man between 25 and 39 years old in good health.

Of note for this clone: One end of the junction varies from germline; a read error may be responsible. The chain is built from TRBV28 and TRBJ2-2, with 7 bases fitting TRBD1. The CDR3 loop spans 15 amino acids. CDR1 and CDR2 (germline): MDHEN, SYDVKM. CDR3: CASSPLGQNIGELFF. The CDR3, as DNA: TGTGCCAGCAGCCCCCTGGGACAGAACATCGGGGAGCTGTTTTTT.

Of note for this clone: This clone may be a read error of a much larger clone one base away. This chain joins TRBV7-6 and TRBJ1-1; D unclear. The CDR3 spans 12 residues. CDR1 SGHVS and CDR2 FNYEAQ come from the germline V gene. Trimming left V 3 bases short and J 1 base short, with 3 bases between. CDR3 sequence (DNA): TGTGCCAGCAGCTTTGGGAACACTGAAGCTTTCTTT. Its protein product is CASSFGNTEAFF.

V is TRBV20-1 and J is TRBJ2-5, with D unclear. V was pared by 2 bases and J by 3 bases, with 4 bases between. This CDR3 has 11 amino acids. Germline-derived CDR1 and CDR2 are DFQATT and SNEGSKA (reference sequence). This chain's CDR3 is CSARREETQYF. The CDR3 nucleotides are TGCAGTGCTAGAAGGGAAGAGACCCAGTACTTC.

V and J are TRBV29-1 and TRBJ2-7; possible D gene TRBD2, 5 bases. CDR1 is SQVTM, CDR2 ANQGSEA, per germline. V dropped 4 bases and J dropped 3 bases, with 7 bases sitting between them. This CDR3 region has 11 residues. The DNA for the CDR3 is TGCAGCGTTGTACGGGACTACGAGCAGTACTTC. It encodes CSVVRDYEQYF.

Turning to this clone: This same CDR3 is encoded by further DNA sequences in the sample. As DNA, the CDR3 is TGTGCCAGCAGCTTGATCCCGGGACCGCAAGAGACCCAGTACTTC. Amino acids: CASSLIPGPQETQYF. The rearrangement links TRBV7-3 to TRBJ2-5; D is tentatively TRBD1 or TRBD2 (5 bases each). Looked up from germline, CDR1 is SGHTA and CDR2 is FQGTGA. This CDR3 region has 15 residues. Trimming cost V 3 bases and J 2 bases, with 13 bases left between them.

This clone was found a few times. The genes are TRBV5-5 and TRBJ1-4; the match to TRBD1 covers 11 bases. The junction had 2 bases not matched to a gene; V was cut back by 5 bases and J by 2 bases. Germline-derived CDR1 and CDR2 are SGHKS and YYEKEE (reference sequence). The CDR3 is 15 residues long. CDR3 DNA: TGTGCCAGCAGGCGGGACAGGGGGACTAATGAAAAACTGTTTTTT. Translation gives CASRRDRGTNEKLFF.

This chain joins TRBV5-8 and TRBJ2-3; TRBD2 matches at 9 bases. V was pared by 3 bases and J by 1 base, with 3 bases of the junction left unmatched. This CDR3 contains 15 residues. Per germline, CDR1 SGHTS and CDR2 YDEGEE. CDR3 nucleotides: TGTGCCAGCAGCTCTTTAGCGGGAGGCACAGATACGCAGTATTTT. Its protein product is CASSSLAGGTDTQYF.

The rearrangement uses TRBV5-1 and TRBJ2-3; 9 bases fit TRBD1. CDR1 is SGHRS and CDR2 is YFSETQ in the germline V gene. The CDR3 extends over 15 amino acids. Germline trimming cut 4 bases from V and 6 bases from J; bases unmatched to any gene: 9. The CDR3: CASSDPGQGSDTQYF. Here the CDR3 DNA reads TGCGCCAGCAGCGATCCGGGACAGGGTTCGGATACGCAGTATTTT.

The genes are TRBV6-5 and TRBJ2-7; 10 bases line up with TRBD1. Germline CDR1 and CDR2: MNHEY and SVGAGI. The V and J ends lost 5 bases and 2 bases, in that order; junction bases with no gene match: 6. This CDR3 comprises 15 residues. In nucleotides, the CDR3 is TGTGCCAGCAGTAGGGACAGGGGTGGTACCTACGAGCAGTACTTC. Its translation is CASSRDRGGTYEQYF.

This chain links TRBV14 with TRBJ1-1, with D possibly TRBD1 on 5 matching bases. In germline, CDR1 is SGHDN, CDR2 FVKESK. V lost 5 bases and J lost 1, with 20 bases in between. The CDR3 extends over 17 amino acids. This CDR3 reads CASSKTRVLNPNTEAFF. CDR3 sequence (DNA): TGTGCCAGCAGCAAGACCAGGGTTTTGAACCCGAACACTGAAGCTTTCTTT.

Concerning this clone itself: A junction boundary mismatches the germline segment, possibly from a read error. The rearrangement joins TRBV11-2 to TRBJ2-7, with 15 bases lining up with TRBD2. From germline, CDR1 is SGHAT and CDR2 FQNNGV. The CDR3 spans 13 residues. The CDR3 here is CASSPGLAGGPNF. CDR3 nucleotide sequence: TGTGCCAGCAGCCCCGGACTAGCGGGAGGGCCGAACTTC.

The rearrangement links TRBV27 to TRBJ2-3; no reliable D call. The germline gives CDR1 MNHEY, CDR2 SMNVEV (reference sequence). V lost 6 bases and J lost 8, with 9 bases in between. CDR3 size: 11 residues. This chain's CDR3 is CASRSLGTQYF. CDR3 nucleotide sequence: TGTGCCAGCAGGTCATTAGGTACGCAGTATTTT.

The chain couples TRBV27 to TRBJ2-5; D remains ambiguous. Trimming removed 6 bases at V and 2 bases at J, with 7 bases between. CDR1 MNHEY and CDR2 SMNVEV come from the germline V gene (reference sequence). The CDR3 is made up of 12 amino acids. CDR3 DNA: TGTGCCAGCAGGAGCTTACAAGAGACCCAGTACTTC. Translating it yields CASRSLQETQYF.